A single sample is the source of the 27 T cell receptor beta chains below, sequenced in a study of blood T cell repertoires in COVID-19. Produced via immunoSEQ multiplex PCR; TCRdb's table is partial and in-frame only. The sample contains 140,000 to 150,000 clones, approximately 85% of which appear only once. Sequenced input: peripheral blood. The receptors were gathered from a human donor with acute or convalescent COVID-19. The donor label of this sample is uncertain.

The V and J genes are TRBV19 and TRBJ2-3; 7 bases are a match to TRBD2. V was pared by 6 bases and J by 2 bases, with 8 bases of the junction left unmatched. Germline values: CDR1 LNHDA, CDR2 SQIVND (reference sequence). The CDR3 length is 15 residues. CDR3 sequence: CASSEPGGLTDTQYF. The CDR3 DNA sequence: TGTGCCAGTAGCGAACCGGGAGGACTCACAGATACGCAGTATTTT.

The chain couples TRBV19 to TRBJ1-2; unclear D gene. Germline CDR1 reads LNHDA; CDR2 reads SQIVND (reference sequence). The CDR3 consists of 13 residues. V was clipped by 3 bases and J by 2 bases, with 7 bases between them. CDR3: CASSIGENYGYTF. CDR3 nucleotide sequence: TGTGCCAGTAGTATCGGGGAAAACTATGGCTACACCTTC.

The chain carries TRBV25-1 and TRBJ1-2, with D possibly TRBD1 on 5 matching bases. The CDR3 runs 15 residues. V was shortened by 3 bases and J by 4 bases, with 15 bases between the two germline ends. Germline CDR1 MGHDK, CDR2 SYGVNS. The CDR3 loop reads CASSDSQALLYGYTF. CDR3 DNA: TGTGCCAGCAGTGACTCACAGGCATTACTCTATGGCTACACCTTC.

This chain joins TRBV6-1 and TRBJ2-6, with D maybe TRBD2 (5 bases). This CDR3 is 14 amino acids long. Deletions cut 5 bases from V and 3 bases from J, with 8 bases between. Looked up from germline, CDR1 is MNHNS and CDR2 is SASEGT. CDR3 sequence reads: CASSSEVGANVLTF. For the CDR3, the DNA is TGTGCCAGCAGTTCGGAGGTTGGGGCCAACGTCCTGACTTTC.

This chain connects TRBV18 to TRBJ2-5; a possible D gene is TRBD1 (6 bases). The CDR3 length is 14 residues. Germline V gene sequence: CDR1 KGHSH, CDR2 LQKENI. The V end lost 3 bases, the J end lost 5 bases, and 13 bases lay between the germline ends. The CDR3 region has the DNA TGTGCCAGCTCACCGCCCCCAGGGGTGGAGACCCAGTACTTC. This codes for CASSPPPGVETQYF.

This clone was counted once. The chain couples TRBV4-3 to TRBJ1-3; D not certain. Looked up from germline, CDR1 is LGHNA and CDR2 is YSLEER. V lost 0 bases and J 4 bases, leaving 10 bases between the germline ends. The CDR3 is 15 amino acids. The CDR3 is CASSQDSAVGNTIYF. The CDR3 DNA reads TGCGCCAGCAGCCAAGATTCTGCAGTAGGAAACACCATATATTTT.

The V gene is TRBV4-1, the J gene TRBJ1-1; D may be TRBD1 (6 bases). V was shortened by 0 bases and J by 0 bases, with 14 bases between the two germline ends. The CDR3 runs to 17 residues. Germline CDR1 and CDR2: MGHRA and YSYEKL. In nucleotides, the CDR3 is TGCGCCAGCAGCCAAGATGGTGCAGGGGCCATGAACACTGAAGCTTTCTTT. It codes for CASSQDGAGAMNTEAFF.

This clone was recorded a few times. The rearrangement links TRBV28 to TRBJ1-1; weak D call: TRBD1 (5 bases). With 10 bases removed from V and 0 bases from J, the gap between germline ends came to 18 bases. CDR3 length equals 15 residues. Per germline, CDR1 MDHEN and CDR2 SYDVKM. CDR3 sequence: CATRGAVNLNTEAFF. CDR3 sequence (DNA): TGTGCCACCCGCGGGGCAGTAAACTTGAACACTGAAGCTTTCTTT. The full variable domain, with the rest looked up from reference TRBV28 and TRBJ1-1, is DVKVTQSSRYLVKRTGEKVFLECVQDMDHENMFWYRQDPGLGLRLIYFSYDVKMKEKGDIPEGYSVSREKKERFSLILESASTNQTSMYLCATRGAVNLNTEAFFGQGTRLTVV.

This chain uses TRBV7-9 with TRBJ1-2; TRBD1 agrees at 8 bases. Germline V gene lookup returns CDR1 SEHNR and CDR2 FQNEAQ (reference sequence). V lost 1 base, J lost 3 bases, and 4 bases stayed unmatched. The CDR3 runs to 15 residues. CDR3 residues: CASSLVGTGYYGYTF. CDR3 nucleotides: TGTGCCAGCAGCTTAGTGGGGACAGGCTACTATGGCTACACCTTC.

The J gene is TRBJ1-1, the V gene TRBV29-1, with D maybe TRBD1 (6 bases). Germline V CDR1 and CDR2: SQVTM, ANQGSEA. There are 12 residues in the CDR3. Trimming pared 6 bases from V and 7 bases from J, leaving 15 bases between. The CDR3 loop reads CSVLLGTLEAFF. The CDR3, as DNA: TGCAGCGTCCTACTAGGGACACTTGAAGCTTTCTTT.

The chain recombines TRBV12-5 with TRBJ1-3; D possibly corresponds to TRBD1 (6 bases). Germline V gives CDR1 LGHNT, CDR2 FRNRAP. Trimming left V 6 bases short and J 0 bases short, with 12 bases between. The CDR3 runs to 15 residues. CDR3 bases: TGTGCTAGTGGCCCGGGACACCCCTCTGGAAACACCATATATTTT. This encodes CASGPGHPSGNTIYF.

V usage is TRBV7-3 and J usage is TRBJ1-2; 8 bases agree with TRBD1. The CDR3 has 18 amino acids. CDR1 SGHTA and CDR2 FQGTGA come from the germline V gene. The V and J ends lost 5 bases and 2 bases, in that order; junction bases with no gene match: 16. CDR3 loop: CASSPTPSGQGPNYGYTF. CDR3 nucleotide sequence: TGTGCCAGCAGCCCAACCCCCAGCGGACAGGGCCCCAACTATGGCTACACCTTC.

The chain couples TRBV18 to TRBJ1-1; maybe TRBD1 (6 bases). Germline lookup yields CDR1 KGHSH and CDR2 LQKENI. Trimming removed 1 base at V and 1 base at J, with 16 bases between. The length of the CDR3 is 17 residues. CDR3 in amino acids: CASSPLNPRGANTEAFF. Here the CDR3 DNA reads TGTGCCAGCTCACCACTCAACCCCAGGGGCGCGAACACTGAAGCTTTCTTT.

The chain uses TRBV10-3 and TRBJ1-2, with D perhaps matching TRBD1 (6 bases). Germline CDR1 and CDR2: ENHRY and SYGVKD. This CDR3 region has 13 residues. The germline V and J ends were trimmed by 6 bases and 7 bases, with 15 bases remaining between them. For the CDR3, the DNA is TGTGCCATCAGCGAACAGGGTTTCAGTGGCTACACCTTC. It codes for CAISEQGFSGYTF.

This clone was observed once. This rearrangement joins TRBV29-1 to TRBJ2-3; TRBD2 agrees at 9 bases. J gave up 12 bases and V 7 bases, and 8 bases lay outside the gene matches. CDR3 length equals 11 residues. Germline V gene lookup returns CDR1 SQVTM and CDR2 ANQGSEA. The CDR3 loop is CSEFEAGGQYF. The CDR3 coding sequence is TGCAGCGAGTTCGAAGCGGGAGGCCAGTATTTT.

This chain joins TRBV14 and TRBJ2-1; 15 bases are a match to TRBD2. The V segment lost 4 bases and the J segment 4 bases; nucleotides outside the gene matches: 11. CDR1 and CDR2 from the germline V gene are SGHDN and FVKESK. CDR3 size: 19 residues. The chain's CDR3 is CASSPGLAGGKLFYNEQFF. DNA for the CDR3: TGTGCCAGCAGCCCCGGACTAGCGGGAGGGAAGTTATTTTACAATGAGCAGTTCTTC.

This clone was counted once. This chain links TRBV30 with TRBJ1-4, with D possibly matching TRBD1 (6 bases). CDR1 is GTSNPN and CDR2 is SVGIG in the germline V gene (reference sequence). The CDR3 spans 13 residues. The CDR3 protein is CAWSGGEYEKLFF. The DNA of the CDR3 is TGTGCGTGGTCTGGGGGCGAGTATGAAAAACTGTTTTTT.

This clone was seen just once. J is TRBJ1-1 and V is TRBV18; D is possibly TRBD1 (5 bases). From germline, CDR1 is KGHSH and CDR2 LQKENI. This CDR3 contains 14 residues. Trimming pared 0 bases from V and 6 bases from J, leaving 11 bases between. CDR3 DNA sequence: TGTGCCAGCTCACCACCGAACAGGCTGCCTGAAGCTTTCTTT. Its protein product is CASSPPNRLPEAFF.

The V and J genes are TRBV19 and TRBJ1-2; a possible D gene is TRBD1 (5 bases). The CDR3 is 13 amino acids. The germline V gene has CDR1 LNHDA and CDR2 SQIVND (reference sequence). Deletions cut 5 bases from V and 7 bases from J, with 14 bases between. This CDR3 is CASSPDTRGGYTF. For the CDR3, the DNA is TGTGCCAGTAGTCCGGACACTCGAGGTGGCTACACCTTC.

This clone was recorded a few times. The CDR3 bases are TGTGCCAGCAGCCCGGACAGTCTGAACACTGAAGCTTTCTTT. This translates into CASSPDSLNTEAFF. V and J are TRBV5-4 and TRBJ1-1, with D maybe TRBD1 (6 bases). Looked up from germline, CDR1 is SGHNT and CDR2 is YYREEE (reference sequence). V was trimmed by 4 bases and J by 0 bases, leaving 10 bases between them. The CDR3 spans 14 residues. The whole variable domain, remainder taken from reference TRBV5-4 and TRBJ1-1, is ETGVTQSPTHLIKTRGQQVTLRCSSQSGHNTVSWYQQALGQGPQFIFQYYREEENGRGNFPPRFSGLQFPNYSSELNVNALELDDSALYLCASSPDSLNTEAFFGQGTRLTVV.

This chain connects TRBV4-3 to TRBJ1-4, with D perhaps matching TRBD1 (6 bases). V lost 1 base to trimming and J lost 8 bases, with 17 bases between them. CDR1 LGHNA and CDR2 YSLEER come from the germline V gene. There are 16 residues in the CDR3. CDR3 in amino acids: CASSQGQRGAEEKLFF. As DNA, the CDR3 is TGCGCCAGCAGCCAAGGACAGCGGGGGGCTGAGGAAAAACTGTTTTTT.

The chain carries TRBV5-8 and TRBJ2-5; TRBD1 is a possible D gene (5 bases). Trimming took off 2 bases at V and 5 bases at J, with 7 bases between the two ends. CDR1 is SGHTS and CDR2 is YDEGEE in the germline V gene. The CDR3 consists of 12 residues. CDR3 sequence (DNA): TGTGCCAGCAGCTTAGCAGGGGAGACCCAGTACTTC. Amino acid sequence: CASSLAGETQYF.

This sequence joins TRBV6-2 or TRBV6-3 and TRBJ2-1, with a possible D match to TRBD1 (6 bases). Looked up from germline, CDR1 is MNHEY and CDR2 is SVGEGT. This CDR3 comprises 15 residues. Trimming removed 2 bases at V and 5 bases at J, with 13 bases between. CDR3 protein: CASSYVQGGHNEQFF. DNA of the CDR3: TGTGCCAGCAGTTACGTACAGGGTGGCCACAATGAGCAGTTCTTC.

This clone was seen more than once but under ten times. This CDR3 reads CASSFFGRLIYNSPLHF. The CDR3 nucleotides are TGTGCCAGCAGCTTCTTCGGGAGATTAATTTATAATTCACCCCTCCACTTT. The chain joins TRBV5-6 to TRBJ1-6; D is uncertain. The CDR3 totals 17 residues. CDR1 is SGHDT and CDR2 is YYEEEE in the germline V gene. The V end was cut by 2 bases, the J end by 4 bases, with 16 bases between.

CDR3 residues: CSVEGEPAKDYGYTF. Here the CDR3 DNA reads TGCAGCGTCGAGGGGGAGCCGGCAAAGGACTATGGCTACACCTTC. The rearrangement links TRBV29-1 to TRBJ1-2, with D possibly being TRBD1 (6 bases). V lost 6 bases and J lost 3, with 20 bases in between. This CDR3 comprises 15 residues. The germline CDR1 and CDR2 sequences are SQVTM and ANQGSEA.

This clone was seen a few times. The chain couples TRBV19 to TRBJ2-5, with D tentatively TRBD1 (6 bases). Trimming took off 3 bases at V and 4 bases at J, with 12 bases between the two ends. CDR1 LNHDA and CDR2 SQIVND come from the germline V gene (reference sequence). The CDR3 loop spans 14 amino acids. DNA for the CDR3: TGTGCCAGTAGTATCCAGGGGTCGGGAGAGACCCAGTACTTC. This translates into CASSIQGSGETQYF.

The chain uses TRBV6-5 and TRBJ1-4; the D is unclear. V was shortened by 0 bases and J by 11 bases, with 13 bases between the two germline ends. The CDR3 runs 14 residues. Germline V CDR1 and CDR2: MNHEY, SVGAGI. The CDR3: CASSYSTTVGKLFF. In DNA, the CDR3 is TGTGCCAGCAGTTACTCGACGACGGTCGGGAAACTGTTTTTT.